The next 3 T cell receptor beta chains were all read from a single sample in a study of monozygotic twins with inflammatory bowel disease (dated by TCRdb to between 2018 and 2021). Preparation of the library involved 5' RACE. Instrument used: Illumina HiSeq 2500. TCRdb reprocessed the reads, so every CDR3 protein sequence counts as one entry and DNA is not shown. The table for this sample records over 200,000 distinct CDR3 sequences. The biggest ten clones account for approximately 1.6% of the sample. The sample taken for sequencing was blood. These receptors all come from a human donor with ulcerative colitis or Crohn's disease, or a healthy co-twin of an affected twin (not recorded which).

The rearrangement uses TRBV10-3 and TRBJ1-3. The CDR3 totals 12 residues. The germline gives CDR1 ENHRY, CDR2 SYGVKD. This CDR3 reads CAISGGGNTIYF.

The J gene is TRBJ2-1, the V gene TRBV20-1; TCRdb names TRBD1, which stays unverified in the absence of DNA. Per the germline V gene, CDR1 is DFQATT and CDR2 is SNEGSKA (reference sequence). The length of the CDR3 is 14 residues. The CDR3 is CSASGTGGTYEQFF.

V and J are TRBV12-3 or TRBV12-4 and TRBJ1-2; TCRdb names TRBD1, which stays unverified in the absence of DNA. The CDR3 totals 13 residues. The CDR3 protein is CASSLSPRYGYTF.